The clone carrying this TCR beta chain was seen a few times. Antigen unknown. The data originate from a study of a mutant IDH1 vaccine in newly diagnosed glioma. J lost 12 bases, V lost 0 bases, and 5 bases had no gene match. The CDR3 is 13 residues long. Germline V lookup: CDR1 SGHKS, CDR2 YYEKEE (reference sequence). The data were produced by immunoSEQ multiplex PCR, yet TCRdb's version contains in-frame clones alone and is incomplete. The table shows roughly 39,000 clones, with around three quarters occurring only once. Regarding the study as a whole: Pseudoprogression showed no apparent link to changes in top peripheral T cell clonotypes.

Time point: week 5, during vaccination. Mutant IDH1 20-mer peptide, at 300 ug, made up each vaccine dose, with topical imiquimod. V usage is TRBV5-5 and J usage is TRBJ2-1, with TRBD1 identical over 8 bases. This receptor was taken from a man aged 40-49 years with glioma. The starting material was PBMCs, obtained from a glioma patient whose treatment included an IDH1 peptide vaccine. CDR3 sequence reads: CASSLDRGERQFF. The CDR3 DNA sequence: TGTGCCAGCAGCTTGGACAGGGGGGAGCGGCAGTTCTTC.